One sample yielded the 14 T cell receptor beta chains listed below, sequenced in a study of cytotoxic CD8 clonotypes in ibrutinib-treated CLL. Profiled with immunoSEQ multiplex PCR; TCRdb holds only in-frame clones, not every one. Among more than 140,000 clones listed, 70% to 80% were seen once. Sequencing was performed on PBMCs, taken after 12 months of ibrutinib treatment. The receptors were sampled from a human donor with chronic lymphocytic leukemia.

This clone was seen just once. The chain uses TRBV28 and TRBJ2-2, with D possibly TRBD1 on 5 matching bases. The CDR3 spans 15 residues. Germline CDR1 MDHEN, CDR2 SYDVKM. Trimming took off 4 bases at V and 9 bases at J, with 18 bases between the two ends. The CDR3 reads CASSSTVNQGRELFF. The CDR3, as DNA: TGTGCCAGCAGTTCCACTGTAAATCAGGGCAGGGAGCTGTTTTTT.

CDR3 loop: CASSHPQSSGNTIYF. The CDR3 coding sequence is TGTGCCAGCAGCCACCCCCAGTCCTCTGGAAACACCATATATTTT. The chain employs TRBV7-2 and TRBJ1-3; no reliable D call. The V end was cut by 5 bases, the J end by 0 bases, with 11 bases between. The CDR3 runs to 15 residues. Per the germline V gene, CDR1 is SGHTA and CDR2 is FQGNSA.

The gene calls are TRBV27 and TRBJ2-3; D is unclear. V was cut by 3 bases and J by 5 bases, with 9 bases left in between. Germline CDR1 reads MNHEY; CDR2 reads SMNVEV (reference sequence). This CDR3 has 13 amino acids. The CDR3 spells CASSFGPVDTQYF. CDR3 bases: TGTGCCAGCAGTTTCGGCCCCGTAGATACGCAGTATTTT.

V is TRBV7-8 and J is TRBJ1-3; D is unclear. The CDR3 runs 15 residues. Deletions cut 1 base from V and 0 bases from J, with 7 bases between. CDR1 is SGHVS and CDR2 is FQNEAQ in the germline V gene. This CDR3 is CASSLGGNSGNTIYF. The CDR3 bases are TGTGCCAGCAGCTTAGGTGGTAACTCTGGAAACACCATATATTTT.

This chain connects TRBV5-4 to TRBJ1-4; no reliable D call. The CDR3 is 15 residues long. CDR1 is SGHNT and CDR2 is YYREEE in the germline V gene (reference sequence). Trimming removed 0 bases from V and 7 bases from J, with 13 bases in between. The CDR3 sequence: CASSLAGPLGEKLFF. The CDR3 DNA reads TGTGCCAGCAGCTTGGCAGGACCTCTTGGTGAAAAACTGTTTTTT.

This clone turned up a few times. The V call is TRBV7-9, the J call TRBJ2-7; 7 positions match TRBD1. V was clipped by 3 bases and J by 2 bases; unmatched bases: 1. Germline V gene lookup returns CDR1 SEHNR and CDR2 FQNEAQ (reference sequence). This CDR3 has 13 residues. The DNA for the CDR3 is TGTGCCAGCAGCTTTGGGACAGCCTACGAGCAGTACTTC. It translates to CASSFGTAYEQYF.

This sequence joins TRBV6-5 and TRBJ2-5; weak D call: TRBD1 (5 bases). Germline CDR1 and CDR2: MNHEY and SVGAGI. Trimming took off 6 bases at V and 1 base at J, with 9 bases between the two ends. This CDR3 has 13 amino acids. CDR3 DNA: TGTGCCAGCAGAAGGGGCCTCCAAGAGACCCAGTACTTC. It codes for CASRRGLQETQYF.

The V and J genes are TRBV6-1 and TRBJ1-5, with a possible D match to TRBD1 (6 bases). CDR3 length equals 16 residues. CDR1 is MNHNS, CDR2 SASEGT, per germline. The V gene lost 4 bases and the J gene lost 0 bases, with 13 bases spanning the gap. CDR3 nucleotides: TGTGCCAGCAGTGGCCTACAGGGCTATAGCAATCAGCCCCAGCATTTT. The encoded protein is CASSGLQGYSNQPQHF.

This clone was seen at least ten times. This sequence joins TRBV5-1 and TRBJ2-3; D gene uncertain. The V end lost 0 bases, the J end lost 6 bases, and 11 bases lay between the germline ends. This CDR3 contains 14 residues. Germline V gene sequence: CDR1 SGHRS, CDR2 YFSETQ. CDR3 nucleotides: TGCGCCAGCAGCTTGGATGACACCAGGGATACGCAGTATTTT. It encodes CASSLDDTRDTQYF.

The rearrangement links TRBV28 to TRBJ1-2; D ambiguous. Germline V lookup: CDR1 MDHEN, CDR2 SYDVKM. The CDR3 is made up of 12 amino acids. V shed 9 bases and J shed 8 bases, with 16 bases lying between them. The CDR3 DNA follows: TGTGCCAGTAACCCCGGGGTTGGCGGCTACACCTTC. It encodes CASNPGVGGYTF.

This clone occurred a few times. The genes are TRBV7-2 and TRBJ2-1, with 7 positions matching TRBD2. Trimming took 1 base from V and 0 from J; bases not matched to a gene: 0. Germline values: CDR1 SGHTA, CDR2 FQGNSA. The CDR3 contains 15 residues. CDR3: CASSLGEGSYNEQFF. Written as DNA, the CDR3 is TGTGCCAGCAGCTTAGGGGAGGGCTCCTACAATGAGCAGTTCTTC.

The CDR3 DNA reads as TGTGCCAGCAGTTTTTACGGACAGCTCTACGAGCAGTACTTC. Translation: CASSFYGQLYEQYF. J is TRBJ2-7 and V is TRBV27, with a tentative D call TRBD1 (6 bases). This CDR3 contains 14 residues. Germline-derived CDR1 and CDR2 are MNHEY and SMNVEV (reference sequence). Trimming stripped 3 bases from V and 3 bases from J, with 12 bases between.

This clone was found a few times. The chain links TRBV28 to TRBJ1-5; D is undetermined. This CDR3 is built from 14 residues. The germline V and J ends were trimmed by 2 bases and 0 bases, with 5 bases remaining between them. The germline V gene has CDR1 MDHEN and CDR2 SYDVKM. CDR3 coding DNA: TGTGCCAGCAGTTTAATCAATAGCAATCAGCCCCAGCATTTT. Amino acid sequence: CASSLINSNQPQHF.

The V call is TRBV10-3, the J call TRBJ2-5; 13 bases map to TRBD2. Germline trimming cut 10 bases from V and 1 base from J; bases unmatched to any gene: 3. Germline assignment: CDR1 ENHRY and CDR2 SYGVKD. This CDR3 spans 14 amino acids. The CDR3 spells CATRTSGGQETQYF. The DNA of the CDR3 is TGTGCCACGCGGACTAGCGGGGGCCAAGAGACCCAGTACTTC.